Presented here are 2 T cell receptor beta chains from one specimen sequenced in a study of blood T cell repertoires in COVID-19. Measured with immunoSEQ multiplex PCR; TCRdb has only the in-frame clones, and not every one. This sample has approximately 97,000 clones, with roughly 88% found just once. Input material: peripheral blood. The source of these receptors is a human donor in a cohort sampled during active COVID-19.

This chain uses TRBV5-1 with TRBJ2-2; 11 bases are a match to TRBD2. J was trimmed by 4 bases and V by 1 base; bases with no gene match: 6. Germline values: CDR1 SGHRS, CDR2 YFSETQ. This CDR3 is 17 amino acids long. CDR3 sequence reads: CASSLNPGTSGTGELFF. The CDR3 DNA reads TGCGCCAGCAGCTTGAATCCCGGGACTAGCGGCACCGGGGAGCTGTTTTTT.

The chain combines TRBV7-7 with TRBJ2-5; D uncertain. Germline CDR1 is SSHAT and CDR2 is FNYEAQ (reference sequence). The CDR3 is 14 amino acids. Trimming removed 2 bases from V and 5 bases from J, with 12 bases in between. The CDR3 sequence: CASSLLPVGETQYF. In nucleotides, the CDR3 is TGTGCCAGCAGCTTACTCCCCGTCGGTGAGACCCAGTACTTC.